Listed below are T cell receptor beta chains from one sample, sequenced in a study of T cell responses to AZD1222 COVID-19 vaccine. Clones were read by immunoSEQ multiplex PCR, and TCRdb kept only the in-frame ones, dropping some. The data hold 50,000 or so clones, with more than 75% observed a single time. This specimen consisted of peripheral blood, obtained 28 days after the second AZD1222 dose. These TCRs come from an adult who received the AZD1222 COVID-19 vaccine. Each CDR3 is given with its conserved first and last residue. Fields, in order: D gene, V gene, clone size, J gene, CDR3 protein, CDR3 DNA. D genes are given only for firm matches. Clone size is stated in some rows and not others, as once, few, many or a class when expanded.

TRBD1	TRBV7-9	-	TRBJ1-1	CASSLTGEPNTEAFF	TGTGCCAGCAGCTTGACAGGGGAACCGAACACTGAAGCTTTCTTT
-	TRBV4-1	-	TRBJ2-7	CASSQDAPGPYEQYF	TGCGCCAGCAGCCAAGACGCCCCAGGGCCCTACGAGCAGTACTTC
TRBD1	TRBV28	-	TRBJ1-6	CASNRQGANSPLHF	TGTGCCAGCAACCGACAGGGGGCGAATTCACCCCTCCACTTT
-	TRBV28	-	TRBJ1-2	CASRGTPGYTF	TGTGCCAGCAGGGGGACACCGGGCTACACCTTC
TRBD1	TRBV28	-	TRBJ2-1	CASSRQGAGYNEQFF	TGTGCCAGCAGTCGACAGGGGGCAGGCTACAATGAGCAGTTCTTC
-	TRBV28	-	TRBJ2-2	CASSSGGQNTGELFF	TGTGCCAGCAGTTCGGGGGGACAGAACACCGGGGAGCTGTTTTTT
-	TRBV28	-	TRBJ1-6	CASTGDSHNSPLHF	TGTGCCAGCACCGGAGACAGCCATAATTCACCCCTCCACTTT
-	TRBV10-3	-	TRBJ1-3	CAISDLRNTIYF	TGTGCCATCAGCGACTTAAGAAACACCATATATTTT
TRBD1	TRBV6-1	once	TRBJ2-3	CASSEMTGRTDTQYF	TGTGCCAGCAGTGAAATGACAGGGAGAACAGATACGCAGTATTTT
TRBD1	TRBV10-3	-	TRBJ1-5	CAISSGQGGSNQPQHF	TGTGCCATCAGTTCTGGACAGGGAGGGAGCAATCAGCCCCAGCATTTT
TRBD1	TRBV6-5	-	TRBJ1-1	CASSSKPGQGRTAFF	TGTGCCAGCAGTTCCAAACCGGGACAGGGGAGGACAGCTTTCTTT
-	TRBV7-9	-	TRBJ1-2	CASSLRHRDGYTF	TGTGCCAGCAGCTTACGCCACAGGGATGGCTACACCTTC